This entry is about one T cell receptor (beta chain). What it binds is not known. These data are taken from a study of T cell repertoires in cytomegalovirus infection. The CDR3 has 15 amino acids. V dropped 4 bases and J dropped 3 bases, with 14 bases sitting between them. Germline V gene data show CDR1 as MGHDK and CDR2 as SYGVNS. Study-wide points: Of the TCR beta families, the public ones yielded a cumulative frequency that identified carriers of CMV plus the relevant HLA.

TCRdb redid the calling of the reads with MiXCR, one entry per CDR3 protein. The sample holds about 110,000 distinct CDR3 sequences; 10% are singletons and the top ten take approximately 33%. This chain links TRBV25-1 with TRBJ2-3; D gene uncertain. The TCR comes from a human donor in good health (CMV status not recorded). Some clones in this sample may be carry-over from other donors' samples. Sample: PBMCs, sequenced either directly or after in vitro stimulation (not recorded which). The CDR3 DNA sequence: TGTGCCAGCAGTGTGGCAGGCCCCAAGACAGATACGCAGTATTTT. Translating gives CASSVAGPKTDTQYF. Combining the CDR3 with reference TRBV25-1 and TRBJ2-3 gives the whole variable domain EADIYQTPRYLVIGTGKKITLECSQTMGHDKMYWYQQDPGMELHLIHYSYGVNSTEKGDLSSESTVSRIRTEHFPLTLESARPSHTSQYLCASSVAGPKTDTQYFGPGTRLTVL.